This T cell receptor (beta chain) is drawn from a study of T cell responses to AZD1222 COVID-19 vaccine. Study-level background: Some second doses came at about 4 weeks and others at about 12 weeks; these were pooled.

CDR3 length: 13 residues. Germline V gives CDR1 LGHDT, CDR2 YNNKEL (reference sequence). Trimming cost V 7 bases and J 4 bases, with 8 bases left between them. The table came from immunoSEQ multiplex PCR; TCRdb's copy has only in-frame clones and leaves some out. The sample contains more than 150,000 clones, roughly 92% of which appear only once. This TCR was recovered from an adult in good health. The chain has TRBV3-1 (or the pseudogene TRBV3-2) and TRBJ2-6; D remains ambiguous. The source was peripheral blood, collected on day 0 of AZD1222 vaccination. The CDR3 sequence: CASTLGGANVLTF. CDR3 in DNA: TGTGCCAGCACCCTGGGGGGGGCCAACGTCCTGACTTTC.